Listed below are T cell receptor beta chains from one sample, sequenced in a study of regulatory T cells in long-lasting Graves disease. One entry per CDR3 protein, called by TCRdb with MiXCR from the multiplex PCR reads. The sample has roughly 560,000 distinct CDR3 sequences; approximately 12% are singletons. This sample also appeared in a second study, on T cells in Graves' hyperthyroidism and ophthalmopathy.

The specimen was peripheral blood mononuclear cells (PBMCs), collected at new diagnosis, from a patient treated with antithyroid drugs. The receptors derive from a woman aged 25 to 45 with Graves disease. Both conserved end residues are part of each CDR3. D genes are given only for firm matches.

v_call	cdr3_length	j_call	d_call	cdr3_aa
TRBV6-5	17	TRBJ2-2	.	CASSYSGTLGGPGELFF
TRBV9	14	TRBJ1-1	.	CASSAQSRNTEAFF
TRBV20-1	13	TRBJ2-2	TRBD2	CSARVRGAGELFF
TRBV30	15	TRBJ1-1	.	CAWSVLSVMNTEAFF
TRBV20-1	13	TRBJ1-1	.	CSAREDSNTEAFF
TRBV11-2	14	TRBJ2-5	TRBD2	CASRVGGREETQYF
TRBV27	13	TRBJ2-1	.	CASSQSLGNEQFF
TRBV28	14	TRBJ1-1	.	CASSHYLRNTEAFF
TRBV2	15	TRBJ2-1	TRBD2	CASTVTSPRVDEQFF
TRBV3-1	15	TRBJ2-1	TRBD2	CASSRLLAGYNEQFF
TRBV10-3	12	TRBJ1-2	TRBD1	CATGQGKYGYTF
TRBV4-2	15	TRBJ2-7	TRBD2	CASSQETSGSHEQYF
TRBV12-3/TRBV12-4	15	TRBJ2-1	.	CASNTGTQKYNEQFF
TRBV19	16	TRBJ1-2	TRBD1	CASSGTNRGLNYGYTF
TRBV18	14	TRBJ2-5	.	CASSPSRGGETQYF
TRBV27	15	TRBJ1-2	.	CATTLSSHANYGYTF
TRBV20-1	14	TRBJ2-7	.	CSARIFRHSYEQYF
TRBV12-3/TRBV12-4	16	TRBJ2-3	TRBD2	CASSPELAGGTDTQYF
TRBV30	12	TRBJ1-2	.	CAWSPDGYGYAF
TRBV2	15	TRBJ2-4	TRBD1	CASSEDRVAKNIQYF
TRBV20-1	12	TRBJ2-1	.	CSAREARNEQFF
TRBV30	14	TRBJ1-1	.	CAWTSRTMNTEAFF
TRBV6-2/TRBV6-3	15	TRBJ2-1	.	CASSSAPIRVHEQFF
TRBV18	16	TRBJ2-2	.	CASSRGVITNTGELFF
TRBV15	14	TRBJ2-7	.	CATSNEGSGREQYF
TRBV5-6	14	TRBJ2-5	.	CASSAREFQETQYF
TRBV27	14	TRBJ2-1	.	CASSLSYSYNEQFF
TRBV24-1	17	TRBJ1-5	TRBD1	CATSDSRGTGGNQPQHF
TRBV9	16	TRBJ1-1	TRBD1	CASSRTGTGRSTEAFF
TRBV27	15	TRBJ1-1	.	CASSSIDRINTEAFF
TRBV6-1	16	TRBJ1-5	TRBD1	CASSKETGQFRQPQHF
TRBV12-3/TRBV12-4	15	TRBJ1-4	TRBD1	CASSSETGTGTKLFF
TRBV10-1	17	TRBJ2-6	.	CASSVRGISSGANVLTF
TRBV19	14	TRBJ1-4	.	CATSTASPPEKLFF
TRBV3-1	15	TRBJ1-2	.	CASSQDTGMRGGYTF
TRBV5-6	17	TRBJ2-5	TRBD1	CASSLEPRQGIGETQYF
TRBV28	14	TRBJ1-5	TRBD1	CASSLDRDNQPQHF
TRBV29-1	16	TRBJ2-2	TRBD2	CSVGGLAGVKTGELFF
TRBV6-1	13	TRBJ1-5	.	CASRDSYIQPQHF
TRBV15	18	TRBJ1-1	.	CATSKTQGRVVGNTEAFF
TRBV4-3	14	TRBJ1-1	.	CASSQDPSGVEAFF
TRBV19	14	TRBJ2-3	.	CASSIVLNTDTQYF
TRBV7-9	15	TRBJ2-7	.	CASRHTAGTDYEQYF
TRBV5-1	18	TRBJ2-6	.	CASSVPGLISSGANVLTF
TRBV24-1	14	TRBJ1-2	TRBD1	CATSDTSQGNGYTF
TRBV2	15	TRBJ2-7	TRBD2	CAGRPSGTSAYEQYF
TRBV6-2/TRBV6-3	16	TRBJ2-7	TRBD2	CASSPLLGSGTYEQYF
TRBV6-2/TRBV6-3	15	TRBJ1-1	.	CASSYFGLLRTEAFF
TRBV4-2	16	TRBJ2-5	.	CASSQDLGQTSGTQYF